These T cell receptor beta chains were read from a single sample in a study of OX40 agonist ivuxolimab in advanced cancers. The protocol was immunoSEQ multiplex PCR, while the TCRdb copy is restricted to in-frame clones and leaves out a portion. Of about 90,000 clones in the sample, around 89% were seen once. The sequenced sample was CD4+ or CD8+ T cells sorted from blood, obtained in a trial of the OX40 agonist ivuxolimab. All receptors come from an adult with an advanced solid tumor such as melanoma, head and neck, liver or kidney cancer. CDR3s include the opening cysteine and the closing phenylalanine or tryptophan. The D gene is left open where the match is weak. Size tells how often a clone was seen (once, few, many) or the class of an expanded clone, and some rows leave it out.

CASSLEAGGKNYGYTF TGTGCCAGCAGCTTAGAGGCTGGGGGAAAGAACTATGGCTACACCTTC TRBJ1-2 - - TRBV11-3
CASSRLLENTEAFF TGTGCCAGCAGCCGGCTTCTTGAGAACACTGAAGCTTTCTTT TRBJ1-1 - - TRBV4-2
CASSSVKTSGNTGELFF TGTGCCAGCAGCTCCGTCAAGACTAGCGGGAACACCGGGGAGCTGTTTTTT TRBJ2-2 TRBD2 - TRBV5-8
CASSAGGTDTQYF TGTGCCAGCAGCGCCGGCGGGACAGATACGCAGTATTTT TRBJ2-3 - - TRBV9
CASSSSQGRAGNTIYF TGTGCCAGCAGCTCATCCCAGGGCCGGGCTGGAAACACCATATATTTT TRBJ1-3 - - TRBV5-4
CASSFGSGSDEQYF TGTGCCAGCAGCTTCGGTTCAGGGAGTGACGAGCAGTACTTC TRBJ2-7 - - TRBV7-2
CASMDPAVGWETQYF TGCGCCAGCATGGACCCAGCGGTTGGTTGGGAGACCCAGTACTTC TRBJ2-5 - - TRBV10-2
CASKVWGGLAGDSTQYF TGTGCCAGCAAGGTTTGGGGGGGACTAGCGGGAGACAGTACGCAGTATTTT TRBJ2-3 TRBD2 - TRBV27
CASSQESAGGYEQYF TGCGCCAGCAGCCAAGAGTCGGCCGGGGGCTACGAGCAGTACTTC TRBJ2-7 - - TRBV4-1
CASSGTGAWYEQYF TGTGCCAGCAGCGGCACCGGGGCTTGGTACGAGCAGTACTTC TRBJ2-7 - - TRBV7-9
CASTRAMIETQYF TGTGCCAGCACCAGGGCCATGATCGAGACCCAGTACTTC TRBJ2-5 - - TRBV28
CASSYSNSRLGYTF TGTGCCAGCAGTTACTCGAATTCCAGACTTGGCTACACCTTC TRBJ1-2 - - TRBV6-5
CASSGGDRGVMAFF TGTGCCAGCAGCGGAGGCGACAGGGGGGTGATGGCTTTCTTT TRBJ1-1 TRBD1 - TRBV9
CASSLASSSYNEQFF TGTGCCAGCAGCTTAGCGTCAAGCTCCTACAATGAGCAGTTCTTC TRBJ2-1 - - TRBV11-2
CASSYSGGTEAFF TGTGCCAGCAGTTACTCGGGGGGCACTGAAGCTTTCTTT TRBJ1-1 - once TRBV6-5
CASSARDVGYEQYF TGTGCCAGCAGCGCCCGGGACGTGGGCTACGAGCAGTACTTC TRBJ2-7 - - TRBV9
CAWSNGAGFDTQYF TGTGCCTGGAGTAACGGTGCAGGGTTTGATACGCAGTATTTT TRBJ2-3 - - TRBV30
CASGWGRGKEKLFF TGTGCCTCGGGATGGGGACGGGGGAAAGAAAAACTGTTTTTT TRBJ1-4 - - TRBV27
CASSEGGGASGAYEQYF TGTGCCAGCAGTGAAGGTGGTGGGGCTAGCGGGGCCTACGAGCAGTACTTC TRBJ2-7 TRBD2 - TRBV6-1
CASSTAAGTYEQYF TGTGCCAGTAGTACTGCGGCGGGGACCTACGAGCAGTACTTC TRBJ2-7 - - TRBV19
CASSFGTGGSGNTIYF TGTGCCAGCAGCTTTGGGACAGGGGGATCTGGAAACACCATATATTTT TRBJ1-3 TRBD1 - TRBV7-9
CASSLDPGGNYGYTF TGTGCCAGCAGCTTAGATCCGGGAGGCAACTATGGCTACACCTTC TRBJ1-2 - - TRBV11-2
CASSPGYNEQFF TGTGCCAGCAGCCCTGGATACAATGAGCAGTTCTTC TRBJ2-1 - - TRBV5-4
CATRGTSGYNEQFF TGTGCCACCAGAGGGACTAGCGGCTACAATGAGCAGTTCTTC TRBJ2-1 TRBD2 - TRBV15
CASTVQGGRNTEAFF TGTGCCAGCACCGTGCAGGGAGGGAGGAACACTGAAGCTTTCTTT TRBJ1-1 - - TRBV6-6
CASSEGLALGYEQYF TGTGCCAGCAGTGAGGGTCTAGCTCTTGGCTACGAGCAGTACTTC TRBJ2-7 - - TRBV6-1
CASSSGPRADNEQFF TGCGCCAGCAGCTCTGGACCCCGGGCTGACAATGAGCAGTTCTTC TRBJ2-1 - - TRBV5-1